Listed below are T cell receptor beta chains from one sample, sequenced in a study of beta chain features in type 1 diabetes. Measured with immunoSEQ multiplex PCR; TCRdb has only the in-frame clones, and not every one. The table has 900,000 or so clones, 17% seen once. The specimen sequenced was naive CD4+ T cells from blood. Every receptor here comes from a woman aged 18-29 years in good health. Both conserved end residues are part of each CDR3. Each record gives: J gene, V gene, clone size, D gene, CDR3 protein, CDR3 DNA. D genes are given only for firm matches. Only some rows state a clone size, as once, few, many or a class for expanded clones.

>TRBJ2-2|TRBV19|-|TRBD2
CASSRLAGHRELFF
TGTGCCAGTAGTAGACTAGCGGGACACCGGGAGCTGTTTTTT
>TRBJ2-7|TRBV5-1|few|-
CASSTANSDEQYF
TGCGCCAGCAGTACGGCCAATAGTGACGAGCAGTACTTC
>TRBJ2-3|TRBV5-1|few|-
CASSLDLSTDTQYF
TGCGCCAGCAGCCTGGATCTAAGCACAGATACGCAGTATTTT
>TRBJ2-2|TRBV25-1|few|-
CASSESGLNTGELFF
TGTGCCAGCAGTGAATCCGGACTGAACACCGGGGAGCTGTTTTTT
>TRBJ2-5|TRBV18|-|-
CASSPGTKETQYF
TGTGCCAGCTCTCCCGGGACAAAAGAGACCCAGTACTTC
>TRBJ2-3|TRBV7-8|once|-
CASSLGLGGTDTQYF
TGTGCCAGCAGCTTAGGTCTGGGTGGCACAGATACGCAGTATTTT
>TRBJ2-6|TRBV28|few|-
CASSGPSGANVLTF
TGTGCCAGCAGTGGGCCCTCTGGGGCCAACGTCCTGACTTTC
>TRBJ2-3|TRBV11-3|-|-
CASSLGLLDTQYF
TGTGCCAGCAGCTTAGGTCTTCTAGATACGCAGTATTTT
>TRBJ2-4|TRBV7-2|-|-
CASSSRTVAKNIQYF
TGTGCCAGCAGCTCTCGGACAGTAGCCAAAAACATTCAGTACTTC
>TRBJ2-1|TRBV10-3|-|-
CAISSLADTYNEQFF
TGTGCCATCAGTTCCCTAGCTGACACCTACAATGAGCAGTTCTTC